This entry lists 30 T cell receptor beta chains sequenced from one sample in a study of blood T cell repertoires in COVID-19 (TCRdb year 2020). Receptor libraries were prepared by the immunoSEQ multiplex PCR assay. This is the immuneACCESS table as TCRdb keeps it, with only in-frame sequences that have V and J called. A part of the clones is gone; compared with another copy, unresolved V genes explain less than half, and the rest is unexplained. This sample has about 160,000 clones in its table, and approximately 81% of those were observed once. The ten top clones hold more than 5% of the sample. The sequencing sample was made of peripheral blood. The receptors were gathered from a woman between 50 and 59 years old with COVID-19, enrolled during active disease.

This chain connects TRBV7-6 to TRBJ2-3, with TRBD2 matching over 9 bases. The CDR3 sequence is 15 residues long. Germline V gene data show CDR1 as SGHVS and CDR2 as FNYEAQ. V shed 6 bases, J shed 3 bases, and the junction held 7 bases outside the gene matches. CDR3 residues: CASSFSGGETDTQYF. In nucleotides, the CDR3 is TGTGCCAGCAGTTTTAGCGGGGGAGAGACAGATACGCAGTATTTT.

Here the CDR3 reads CASSPPRLPSGNTIYF. CDR3 DNA sequence: TGTGCCAGCTCACCACCTCGGTTACCCTCTGGAAACACCATATATTTT. J is TRBJ1-3 and V is TRBV18; no clear D gene. The germline gives CDR1 KGHSH, CDR2 LQKENI. CDR3 length equals 16 residues. V was trimmed by 0 bases and J by 0 bases, leaving 9 bases between them. The entire variable domain, with the rest obtained from reference TRBV18 and TRBJ1-3, is as follows: NAGVMQNPRHLVRRRGQEARLRCSPMKGHSHVYWYRQLPEEGLKFMVYLQKENIIDESGMPKERFSAEFPKEGPSILRIQQVVRGDSAAYFCASSPPRLPSGNTIYFGEGSWLTVV.

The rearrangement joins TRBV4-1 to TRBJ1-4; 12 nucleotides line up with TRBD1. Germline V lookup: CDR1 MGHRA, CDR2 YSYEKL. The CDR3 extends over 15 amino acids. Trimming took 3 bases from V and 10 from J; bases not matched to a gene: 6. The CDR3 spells CASSQAGTGGLKLFF. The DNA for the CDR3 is TGCGCCAGCAGCCAGGCCGGGACAGGGGGCCTAAAACTGTTTTTT.

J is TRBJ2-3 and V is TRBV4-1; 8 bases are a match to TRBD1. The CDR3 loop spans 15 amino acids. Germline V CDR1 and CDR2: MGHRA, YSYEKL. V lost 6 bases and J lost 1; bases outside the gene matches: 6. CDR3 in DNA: TGCGCCAGCAGACAGACAGGGGCCCGCACAGATACGCAGTATTTT. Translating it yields CASRQTGARTDTQYF.

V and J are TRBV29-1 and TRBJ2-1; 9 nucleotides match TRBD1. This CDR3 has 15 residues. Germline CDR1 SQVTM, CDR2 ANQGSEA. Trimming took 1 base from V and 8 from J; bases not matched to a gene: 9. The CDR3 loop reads CSVEGGTGYRDEQFF. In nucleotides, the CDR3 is TGCAGCGTTGAAGGAGGGACAGGGTACCGGGATGAGCAGTTCTTC.

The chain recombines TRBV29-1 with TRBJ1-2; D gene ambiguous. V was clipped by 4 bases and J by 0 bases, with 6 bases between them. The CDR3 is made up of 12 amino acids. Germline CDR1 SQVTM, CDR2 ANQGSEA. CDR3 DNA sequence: TGCAGCGTTGGGGCCACTAACTATGGCTACACCTTC. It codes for CSVGATNYGYTF.

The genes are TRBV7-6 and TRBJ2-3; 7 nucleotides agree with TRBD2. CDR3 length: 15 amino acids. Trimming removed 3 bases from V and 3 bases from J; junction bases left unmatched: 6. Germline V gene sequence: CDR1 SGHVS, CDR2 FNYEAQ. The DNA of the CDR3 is TGTGCCAGCAGCTTTATGTCTAGCGGAACAGATACGCAGTATTTT. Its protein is CASSFMSSGTDTQYF.

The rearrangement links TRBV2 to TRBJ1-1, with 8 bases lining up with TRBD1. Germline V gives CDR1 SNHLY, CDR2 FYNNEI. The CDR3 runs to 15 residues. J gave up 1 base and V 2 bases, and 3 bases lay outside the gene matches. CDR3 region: CASSEQGAWNTEAFF. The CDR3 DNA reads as TGTGCCAGCAGTGAACAGGGGGCGTGGAACACTGAAGCTTTCTTT.

The CDR3 here is CASSVETGWGYTF. DNA for the CDR3: TGTGCCAGCAGCGTTGAGACAGGGTGGGGCTACACCTTC. This sequence joins TRBV5-4 and TRBJ1-2, with 7 nucleotides matching TRBD1. The germline CDR1 and CDR2 sequences are SGHNT and YYREEE (reference sequence). V lost 4 bases, J lost 8 bases, and 8 bases stayed unmatched. The CDR3 has 13 amino acids.

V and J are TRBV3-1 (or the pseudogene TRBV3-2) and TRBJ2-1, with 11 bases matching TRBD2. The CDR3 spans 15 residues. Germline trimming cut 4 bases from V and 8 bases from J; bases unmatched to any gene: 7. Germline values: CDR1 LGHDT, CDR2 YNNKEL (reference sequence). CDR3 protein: CASSPNSGGAHEQFF. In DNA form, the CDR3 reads TGTGCCAGCAGCCCAAATAGCGGGGGGGCCCATGAGCAGTTCTTC.

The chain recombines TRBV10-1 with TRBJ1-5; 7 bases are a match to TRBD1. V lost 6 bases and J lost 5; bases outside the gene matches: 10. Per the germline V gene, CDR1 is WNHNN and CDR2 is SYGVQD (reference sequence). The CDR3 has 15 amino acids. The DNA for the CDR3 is TGCGCCAGCAGCGCGGGGACAGAGGGAGATCAGCCCCAGCATTTT. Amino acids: CASSAGTEGDQPQHF.

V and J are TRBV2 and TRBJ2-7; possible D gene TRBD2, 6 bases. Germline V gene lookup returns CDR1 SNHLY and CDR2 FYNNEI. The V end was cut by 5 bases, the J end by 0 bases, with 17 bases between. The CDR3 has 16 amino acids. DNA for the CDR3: TGTGCCAGCAGTCCCACGACCGGGGGAAGCTCCTACGAGCAGTACTTC. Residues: CASSPTTGGSSYEQYF.

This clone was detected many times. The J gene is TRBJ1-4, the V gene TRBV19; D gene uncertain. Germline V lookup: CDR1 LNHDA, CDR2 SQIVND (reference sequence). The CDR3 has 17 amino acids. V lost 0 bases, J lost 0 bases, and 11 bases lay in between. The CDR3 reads CASSIDRFGATNEKLFF. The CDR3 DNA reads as TGTGCCAGTAGTATAGATCGGTTCGGGGCAACTAATGAAAAACTGTTTTTT.

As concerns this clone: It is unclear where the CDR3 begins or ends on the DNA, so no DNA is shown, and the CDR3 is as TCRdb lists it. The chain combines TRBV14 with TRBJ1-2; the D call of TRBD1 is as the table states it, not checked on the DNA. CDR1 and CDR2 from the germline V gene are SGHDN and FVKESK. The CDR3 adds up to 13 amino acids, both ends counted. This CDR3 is CASSGFGTGAPAF.

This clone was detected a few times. The CDR3 region is CASRGGQYFNQPQHF. The DNA of the CDR3 is TGTGCCAGCAGAGGGGGACAGTACTTCAATCAGCCCCAGCATTTT. The chain is built from TRBV6-6 and TRBJ1-5, with 7 bases that match TRBD1. The germline CDR1 and CDR2 sequences are MNHNY and SVGAGI (reference sequence). V shed 6 bases and J 3 bases; nucleotides not matched to a gene: 8. The CDR3 contains 15 residues.

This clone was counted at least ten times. The CDR3 bases are TGTGCCAGCAGCCCAGCGGGGGGATACACCGGGGAGCTGTTTTTT. Its translation: CASSPAGGYTGELFF. The genes are TRBV11-2 and TRBJ2-2; 9 bases are a match to TRBD2. Germline trimming cut 5 bases from V and 3 bases from J; bases unmatched to any gene: 4. This CDR3 is built from 15 residues. Looked up from germline, CDR1 is SGHAT and CDR2 is FQNNGV.

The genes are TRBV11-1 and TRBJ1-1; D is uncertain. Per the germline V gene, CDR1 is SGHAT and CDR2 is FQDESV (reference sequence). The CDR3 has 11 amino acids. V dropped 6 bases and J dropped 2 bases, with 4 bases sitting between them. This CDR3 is CASSSNTEAFF. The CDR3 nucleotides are TGTGCCAGCAGTTCTAACACTGAAGCTTTCTTT.

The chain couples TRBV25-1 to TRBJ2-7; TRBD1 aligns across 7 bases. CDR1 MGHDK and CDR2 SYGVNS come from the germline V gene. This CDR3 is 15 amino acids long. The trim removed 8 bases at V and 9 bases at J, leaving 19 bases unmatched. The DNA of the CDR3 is TGTGCCAGCCGAGATAATGGTGGGGGACAGAAGGGGCAGTACTTC. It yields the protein CASRDNGGGQKGQYF.

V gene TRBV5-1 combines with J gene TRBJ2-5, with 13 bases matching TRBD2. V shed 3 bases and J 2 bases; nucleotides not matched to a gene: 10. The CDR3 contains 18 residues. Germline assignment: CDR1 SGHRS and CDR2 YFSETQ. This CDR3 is CASSSHPGLAGTQETQYF. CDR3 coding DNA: TGCGCCAGCAGCTCCCACCCGGGACTAGCGGGAACACAAGAGACCCAGTACTTC.

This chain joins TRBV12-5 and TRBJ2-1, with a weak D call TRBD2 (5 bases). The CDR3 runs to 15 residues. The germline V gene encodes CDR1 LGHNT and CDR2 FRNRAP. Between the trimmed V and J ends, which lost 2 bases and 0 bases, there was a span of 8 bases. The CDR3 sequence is CASGLPGGSYNEQFF. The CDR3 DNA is TGTGCTAGTGGTTTGCCAGGAGGCTCCTACAATGAGCAGTTCTTC.

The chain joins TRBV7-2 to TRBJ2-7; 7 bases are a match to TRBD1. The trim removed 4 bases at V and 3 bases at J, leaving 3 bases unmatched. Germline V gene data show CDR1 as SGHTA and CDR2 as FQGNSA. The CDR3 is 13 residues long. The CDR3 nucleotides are TGTGCCAGCAGCTCCCGGGACAGCTACGAGCAGTACTTC. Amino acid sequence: CASSSRDSYEQYF.

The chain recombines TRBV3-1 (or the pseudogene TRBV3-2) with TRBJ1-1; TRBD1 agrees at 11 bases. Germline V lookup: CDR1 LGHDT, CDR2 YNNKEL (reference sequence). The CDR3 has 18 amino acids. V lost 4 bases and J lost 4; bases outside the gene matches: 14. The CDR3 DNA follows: TGTGCCAGCAGCCCTTGGACAGGGGGCGCGGTGGTAAGCACTGAAGCTTTCTTT. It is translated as CASSPWTGGAVVSTEAFF.

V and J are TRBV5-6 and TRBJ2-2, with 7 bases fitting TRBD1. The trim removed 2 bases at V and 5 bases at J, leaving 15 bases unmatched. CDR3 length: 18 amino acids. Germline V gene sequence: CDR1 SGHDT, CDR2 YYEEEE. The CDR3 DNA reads TGTGCCAGCAGCTTCGATGGACAGGACTTATCGGGAACCGGGGAGCTGTTTTTT. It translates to CASSFDGQDLSGTGELFF.

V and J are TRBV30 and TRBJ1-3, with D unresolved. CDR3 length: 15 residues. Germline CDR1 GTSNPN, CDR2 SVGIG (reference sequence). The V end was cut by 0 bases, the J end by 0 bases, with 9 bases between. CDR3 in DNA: TGTGCCTGGAGTGTTGTCTCCGGCTCTGGAAACACCATATATTTT. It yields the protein CAWSVVSGSGNTIYF.

CDR3 in amino acids: CASSPRLAYNEQFF. The CDR3 bases are TGTGCCAGCAGCCCCAGACTAGCCTACAATGAGCAGTTCTTC. This sequence joins TRBV5-4 and TRBJ2-1, with a weak D call TRBD2 (6 bases). The CDR3 contains 14 residues. The germline gives CDR1 SGHNT, CDR2 YYREEE (reference sequence). With 4 bases removed from V and 2 bases from J, the gap between germline ends came to 10 bases.

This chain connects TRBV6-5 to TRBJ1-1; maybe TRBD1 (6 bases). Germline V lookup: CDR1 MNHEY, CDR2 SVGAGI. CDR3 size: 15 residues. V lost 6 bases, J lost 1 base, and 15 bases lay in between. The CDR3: CASRLGRGENTEAFF. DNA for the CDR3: TGTGCCAGCAGGCTTGGGAGGGGGGAGAACACTGAAGCTTTCTTT.

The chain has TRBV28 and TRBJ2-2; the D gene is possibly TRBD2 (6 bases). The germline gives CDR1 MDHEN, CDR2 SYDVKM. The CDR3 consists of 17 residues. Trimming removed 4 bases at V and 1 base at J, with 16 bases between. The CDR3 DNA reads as TGTGCCAGCAGTTCCCCAGGACTACCAAAGAACACCGGGGAGCTGTTTTTT. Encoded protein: CASSSPGLPKNTGELFF.

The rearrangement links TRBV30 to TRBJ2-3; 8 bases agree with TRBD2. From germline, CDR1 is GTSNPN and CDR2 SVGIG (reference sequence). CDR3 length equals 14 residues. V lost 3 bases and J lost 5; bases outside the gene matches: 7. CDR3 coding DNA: TGTGCCTGGAGCCCCGGGGGGGGAGTAGATACGCAGTATTTT. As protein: CAWSPGGGVDTQYF.

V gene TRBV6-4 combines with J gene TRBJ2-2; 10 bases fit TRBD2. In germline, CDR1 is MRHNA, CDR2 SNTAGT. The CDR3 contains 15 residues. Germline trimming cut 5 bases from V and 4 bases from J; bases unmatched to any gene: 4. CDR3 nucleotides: TGTGCCAGCAGTAAAAGGACTAGCGGCACCGGGGAGCTGTTTTTT. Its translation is CASSKRTSGTGELFF.

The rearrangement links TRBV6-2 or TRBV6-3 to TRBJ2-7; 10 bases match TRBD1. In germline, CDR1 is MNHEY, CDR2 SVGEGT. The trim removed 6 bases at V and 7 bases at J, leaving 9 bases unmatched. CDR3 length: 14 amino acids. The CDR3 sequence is CASSRGGQGLEQYF. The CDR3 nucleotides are TGTGCCAGCAGCCGGGGGGGACAGGGGTTGGAGCAGTACTTC.